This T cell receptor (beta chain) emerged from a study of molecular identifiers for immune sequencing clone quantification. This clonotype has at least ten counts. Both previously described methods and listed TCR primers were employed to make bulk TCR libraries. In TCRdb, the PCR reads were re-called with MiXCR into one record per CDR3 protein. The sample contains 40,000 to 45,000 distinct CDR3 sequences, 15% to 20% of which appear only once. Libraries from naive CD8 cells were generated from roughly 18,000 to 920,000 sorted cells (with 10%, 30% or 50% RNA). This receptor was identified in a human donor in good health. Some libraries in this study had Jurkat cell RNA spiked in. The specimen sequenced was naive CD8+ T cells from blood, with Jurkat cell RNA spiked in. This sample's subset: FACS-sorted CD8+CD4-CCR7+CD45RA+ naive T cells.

CDR3 sequence: CASSLEGREQYF. The CDR3 region has the DNA TGCGCCAGCAGCTTGGAGGGGAGAGAGCAGTACTTC. The chain recombines TRBV5-1 with TRBJ2-7, with D perhaps TRBD1 or TRBD2 (5 bases each). V gave up 0 bases and J gave up 7 bases, with 8 bases separating them. CDR3 size: 12 residues. Germline CDR1 and CDR2: SGHRS and YFSETQ.